The entry that follows covers one T cell receptor beta chain sequence. Via MiXCR, TCRdb re-called the PCR reads, giving one row per CDR3 protein. The sample contains more than 80,000 distinct CDR3 sequences, about half of which appear only once. Germline CDR1 and CDR2: MNHEY and SMNVEV (reference sequence). The CDR3 is 17 amino acids. V lost 6 bases, J lost 3 bases, and 18 bases lay in between. The sample belongs to a study of CDR3 diversity in severe acne. Sequences were obtained from blood. The V gene is TRBV27, the J gene TRBJ1-6; TRBD1 might be the D (6 bases). The receptor's source is a male donor with severe acne vulgaris. In nucleotides, the CDR3 is TGTGCCAGCAGCGCAAGGGGGACACTCGACTATAATTCACCCCTCCACTTT. It codes for CASSARGTLDYNSPLHF.